This T cell receptor beta chain was found in a study of sequential checkpoint blockade in melanoma. Study in general: Randomization was 1:1 between first-line nivolumab→ipilimumab and ipilimumab→nivolumab.

Treatment reported: randomized to nivolumab then ipilimumab (arm A) or the reverse (arm B). Patients had received no earlier DNA-damaging chemotherapy. From thawed PBMCs, live CD3+CD8+ cells negative for CD19 and CD56 were sorted. This clone was recorded only once. Only in-frame clones appear in the TCRdb table, and some are missing; sequencing was by immunoSEQ multiplex PCR. The sample consists of about 11,000 clones, approximately 72% of them appearing once. CDR1 is MNHEY and CDR2 is SMNVEV in the germline V gene (reference sequence). This CDR3 is built from 11 residues. V was shortened by 6 bases and J by 6 bases, with 8 bases between the two germline ends.

V gene TRBV27 combines with J gene TRBJ1-2, with no clear D. This material consisted of CD8+ T cells sorted from blood (inferred from file names), taken from a patient given nivolumab and ipilimumab in sequence. This receptor was taken from a human donor with melanoma. CDR3 in amino acids: CASSRGNGYTF. CDR3 in DNA: TGTGCCAGCAGCCGAGGTAATGGCTACACCTTC.